This T cell receptor (beta chain) appears in the sequencing data of a study of T-cell reconstitution after alpha-beta-depleted transplantation in children. Study conclusions and caveats: From surviving recipient T cells and thymic progenitors came the high day-60 TCRbeta diversity observed in some patients. T-cell numbers and diversity one year post-transplant derived largely from freshly generated T cells. It was reported that alpha-beta T cells came from several hundred expanded graft clones (about two months after transplant).

The TCRbeta library incorporated unique molecular identifiers. A single record per CDR3 protein comes from TCRdb applying MiXCR to the PCR reads. The sample yields roughly 52,000 distinct CDR3 sequences, under 6.5% seen once. This clonotype was seen at least ten times. The antigen is undetermined. This receptor was obtained from a female patient under 10 years old who had a stem cell transplant for aplastic anemia, so the T cells may come from the graft donor. The starting material was PBMCs, mostly from graft donor cells, obtained 60 days after TCRalphabeta/CD19-depleted stem cell transplant.

The chain's CDR3 is CASSQGDQETQYF. CDR3 nucleotide sequence: TGTGCCAGCAGCCAAGGCGACCAAGAGACCCAGTACTTC. The chain combines TRBV12-3 or TRBV12-4 with TRBJ2-5; no reliable D call. This CDR3 has 13 residues. V was shortened by 6 bases and J by 0 bases, with 8 bases between the two germline ends.